This T cell receptor (beta chain) was sequenced in a study of TIL therapy for anti-PD-1-resistant metastatic lung cancer. Across the whole study: Most patients had lung adenocarcinoma; a few tumors were EGFR-mutant, two ALK-rearranged; half smoked currently or formerly.

Sequencing used immunoSEQ v3. Sequencing was performed with immunoSEQ multiplex PCR; in TCRdb, only in-frame clones are kept and a portion is missing. The sample consists of more than 45,000 clones, around 79% of them appearing once. Time point of the sample: pre-treatment sample, taken before nivolumab and TIL therapy. Patients were adults with stage 4 NSCLC. The material sequenced was blood, taken at baseline. The receptor comes from a person aged 30 to 80 with non-small cell lung cancer.

The DNA of the CDR3 is TGTGCCAGCAGCGTAGGGGGCCCCACAGATACGCAGTATTTT. Translation: CASSVGGPTDTQYF. This chain connects TRBV9 to TRBJ2-3; a weak D match, TRBD1 (5 bases). CDR3 length: 14 residues. V was shortened by 0 bases and J by 2 bases, with 7 bases between the two germline ends. CDR1 SGDLS and CDR2 YYNGEE come from the germline V gene.